A single sample is the source of the 19 T cell receptor beta chains below, sequenced in a study of blood T cell repertoires in COVID-19. This table comes from immunoSEQ multiplex PCR, and its TCRdb copy is limited to in-frame clones, with some not included. The data contain around 460,000 clones, about 90% of them singletons. The specimen sequenced was peripheral blood. The receptors stem from a man between 18 and 35 years old with COVID-19, enrolled during active disease.

J is TRBJ2-1 and V is TRBV12-3 or TRBV12-4; D is possibly TRBD2 (6 bases). Deletions cut 3 bases from V and 10 bases from J, with 10 bases between. The CDR3 has 12 residues. Written as DNA, the CDR3 is TGTGCCAGCAGTTTGGAGGGGTGGGAGCAGTTCTTC. Its translation: CASSLEGWEQFF.

This clone was recorded a few times. V and J are TRBV7-3 and TRBJ2-6; D might be TRBD2 (6 bases). This CDR3 contains 17 residues. Looked up from germline, CDR1 is SGHTA and CDR2 is FQGTGA. Trimming cost V 6 bases and J 3 bases, with 18 bases left between them. DNA of the CDR3: TGTGCCAGCAGTCATATTCCGGGGGTCTTTGGGGCCAACGTCCTGACTTTC. Protein product: CASSHIPGVFGANVLTF.

This chain uses TRBV6-5 with TRBJ2-1; no firm D call. Trimming removed 6 bases from V and 0 bases from J, with 6 bases in between. This CDR3 has 13 amino acids. Germline CDR1 is MNHEY and CDR2 is SVGAGI. CDR3 in DNA: TGTGCCAGCAGGCGGTCCTCCTACAATGAGCAGTTCTTC. Protein: CASRRSSYNEQFF.

This chain joins TRBV2 and TRBJ2-3; no clear D. CDR3 length: 14 residues. Germline CDR1 and CDR2: SNHLY and FYNNEI. Trimming pared 6 bases from V and 8 bases from J, leaving 18 bases between. The CDR3 sequence is CASRAKFMQRTQYF. The CDR3 coding sequence is TGTGCCAGCAGAGCCAAGTTCATGCAACGTACGCAGTATTTT.

The chain combines TRBV6-5 with TRBJ2-1; possible D gene TRBD1, 5 bases. This CDR3 is built from 15 residues. V was cut by 0 bases and J by 1 base, with 7 bases left in between. From germline, CDR1 is MNHEY and CDR2 SVGAGI. CDR3 protein: CASSYSGQSYNEQFF. The CDR3 DNA reads as TGTGCCAGCAGTTACTCAGGACAATCCTACAATGAGCAGTTCTTC.

The CDR3 loop reads CASSSWGVETQYF. The CDR3 bases are TGTGCCAGTAGCAGCTGGGGGGTCGAGACCCAGTACTTC. The genes are TRBV19 and TRBJ2-5, with D maybe TRBD2 (6 bases). Germline-derived CDR1 and CDR2 are LNHDA and SQIVND (reference sequence). V lost 6 bases, J lost 5 bases, and 13 bases lay in between. The CDR3 contains 13 residues.

CDR3 coding DNA: TGCGCCAGCAGCATGGACAGGGGAGCTGAAGCTTTCTTT. Residues: CASSMDRGAEAFF. The rearrangement joins TRBV5-1 to TRBJ1-1; 9 bases are a match to TRBD1. The CDR3 has 13 amino acids. J lost 6 bases, V lost 4 bases, and 4 bases had no gene match. Germline CDR1 reads SGHRS; CDR2 reads YFSETQ. Using reference TRBV5-1 and TRBJ1-1 for the parts outside the CDR3, the full variable domain is KAGVTQTPRYLIKTRGQQVTLSCSPISGHRSVSWYQQTPGQGLQFLFEYFSETQRNKGNFPGRFSGRQFSNSRSEMNVSTLELGDSALYLCASSMDRGAEAFFGQGTRLTVV.

This chain connects TRBV5-5 to TRBJ2-7, with 8 bases fitting TRBD2. The CDR3 is 16 residues long. With V trimmed by 7 bases and J by 5 bases, 17 bases remained unmatched. Germline assignment: CDR1 SGHKS and CDR2 YYEKEE (reference sequence). This CDR3 is CASPSSGITSGNEQYF. The CDR3 DNA reads as TGTGCCAGCCCCTCAAGTGGGATAACTAGCGGCAACGAGCAGTACTTC.

V is TRBV4-1 and J is TRBJ1-4, with 9 bases that match TRBD1. Per the germline V gene, CDR1 is MGHRA and CDR2 is YSYEKL. V was pared by 2 bases and J by 7 bases, with 11 bases of the junction left unmatched. CDR3 size: 17 residues. The CDR3 spells CASSQPYRGQGFEKLFF. CDR3 DNA sequence: TGCGCCAGCAGCCAACCCTACAGGGGGCAAGGATTTGAAAAACTGTTTTTT.

This clone came up once. V usage is TRBV19 and J usage is TRBJ2-7; TRBD1 might be the D (5 bases). Germline lookup yields CDR1 LNHDA and CDR2 SQIVND (reference sequence). The CDR3 covers 16 residues. The V end lost 0 bases, the J end lost 9 bases, and 21 bases lay between the germline ends. CDR3 DNA: TGTGCCAGTAGTATAGAAAGTACAGGTGATAATAAGATGCAGTACTTC. Encoded protein: CASSIESTGDNKMQYF.

A single count supports this clone. One base away lies a much larger clone, so this may be a sequencing read error. V and J are TRBV6-5 and TRBJ2-1, with D hard to call. Germline CDR1 is MNHEY and CDR2 is SVGAGI. The CDR3 runs 11 residues. V was pared by 6 bases and J by 4 bases, with 4 bases between. CDR3 sequence reads: CASSQYNEQFF. The CDR3 region has the DNA TGTGCCAGCAGCCAATACAATGAGCAGTTCTTC.

This clone came up a few times. The rearrangement uses TRBV2 and TRBJ1-3; weak D call: TRBD1 (6 bases). The V end lost 1 base, the J end lost 2 bases, and 9 bases lay between the germline ends. The CDR3 is made up of 15 amino acids. CDR1 and CDR2 (germline): SNHLY, FYNNEI. CDR3 amino acids: CASSEDRVAGNTIYF. The CDR3 DNA is TGTGCCAGCAGTGAAGACAGGGTTGCTGGAAACACCATATATTTT.

This chain joins TRBV6-5 and TRBJ1-1; tentatively, D is TRBD1 (5 bases). Looked up from germline, CDR1 is MNHEY and CDR2 is SVGAGI. V was clipped by 2 bases and J by 0 bases, with 10 bases between them. This CDR3 region has 15 residues. Here the CDR3 reads CASSYGAGVNTEAFF. CDR3 in DNA: TGTGCCAGCAGTTACGGGGCTGGGGTGAACACTGAAGCTTTCTTT.

This chain uses TRBV7-3 with TRBJ2-2, with D perhaps TRBD2 (5 bases). The CDR3 is 15 amino acids. The V end was cut by 1 base, the J end by 4 bases, with 10 bases between. Germline CDR1 reads SGHTA; CDR2 reads FQGTGA. For the CDR3, the DNA is TGTGCCAGCAGCTTAAATCGGGGTTTCACCGGGGAGCTGTTTTTT. Encoded protein: CASSLNRGFTGELFF.

The rearrangement uses TRBV12-5 and TRBJ1-2; TRBD1 might be the D (6 bases). Between the trimmed V and J ends, which lost 2 bases and 8 bases, there was a span of 15 bases. The germline gives CDR1 LGHNT, CDR2 FRNRAP. The CDR3 length is 14 residues. DNA for the CDR3: TGTGCTAGTGGTTTGATGGGACCGGGGGGCGGCTACACCTTC. Its protein product is CASGLMGPGGGYTF.

The chain has TRBV10-3 and TRBJ1-5; D not certain. Per germline, CDR1 ENHRY and CDR2 SYGVKD. The ends were cut back, 6 bases at V and 0 bases at J, with 6 bases in the middle. The CDR3 contains 13 residues. CDR3 sequence reads: CAIRSNSNQPQHF. The CDR3 bases are TGTGCCATCAGGAGCAATAGCAATCAGCCCCAGCATTTT.

The chain employs TRBV3-1 (or the pseudogene TRBV3-2) and TRBJ2-1; 14 bases line up with TRBD2. V dropped 3 bases and J dropped 12; count of bases not matched to a gene: 4. This CDR3 has 14 amino acids. From germline, CDR1 is LGHDT and CDR2 YNNKEL (reference sequence). CDR3 in amino acids: CASSQTSGRAGQFF. The CDR3 DNA reads TGTGCCAGCAGCCAGACTAGCGGGAGGGCGGGGCAGTTCTTC.

J is TRBJ2-1 and V is TRBV12-5; D possibly corresponds to TRBD1 (5 bases). Trimming left V 5 bases short and J 9 bases short, with 14 bases between. CDR1 and CDR2 (germline): LGHNT, FRNRAP. The CDR3 sequence is 13 residues long. The CDR3 DNA reads TGTGCTAGTGGTACCGCAGGGTACGGTGAGCAGTTCTTC. Its protein product is CASGTAGYGEQFF.

The chain joins TRBV3-1 (or the pseudogene TRBV3-2) to TRBJ2-5, with 8 bases fitting TRBD1. The ends lost 0 bases at V and 7 bases at J; junction bases unmatched: 7. CDR1 is LGHDT, CDR2 YNNKEL, per germline (reference sequence). The length of the CDR3 is 15 residues. The CDR3 DNA sequence: TGTGCCAGCAGCCAAGAGGGACAGGCATTTGGGACCCAGTACTTC. Protein sequence: CASSQEGQAFGTQYF.